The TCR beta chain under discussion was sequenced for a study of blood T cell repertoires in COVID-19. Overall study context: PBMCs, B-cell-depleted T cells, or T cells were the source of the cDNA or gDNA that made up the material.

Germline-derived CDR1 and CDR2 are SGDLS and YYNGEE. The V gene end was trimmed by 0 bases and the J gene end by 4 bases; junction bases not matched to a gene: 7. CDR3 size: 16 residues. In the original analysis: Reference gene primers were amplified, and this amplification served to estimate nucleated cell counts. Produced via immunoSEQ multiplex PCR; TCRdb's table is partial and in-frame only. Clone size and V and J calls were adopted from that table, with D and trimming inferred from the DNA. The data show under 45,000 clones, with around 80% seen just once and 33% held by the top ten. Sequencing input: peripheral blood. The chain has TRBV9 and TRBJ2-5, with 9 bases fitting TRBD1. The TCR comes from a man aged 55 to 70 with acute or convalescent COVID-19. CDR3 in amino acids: CASSVVDRGGAETQYF. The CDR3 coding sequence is TGTGCCAGCAGCGTAGTGGACAGGGGTGGAGCAGAGACCCAGTACTTC.